The text below deals with one TCR beta chain. Its antigen is currently unknown. Use of 60 Vbeta and 13 Jbeta primers characterized the PCR. Repertoires were generated with immunoSEQ multiplex PCR, while TCRdb's copy carries only in-frame clones and drops some. The sample includes 150,000 to 200,000 clones, around 90% of them seen just once. The record originates from a study of cytomegalovirus exposure and HLA in healthy donors. V gave up 1 base and J gave up 6 bases, with 19 bases separating them. Germline V gene sequence: CDR1 SGHKS, CDR2 YYEKEE (reference sequence). The CDR3 runs to 16 residues. Regarding the study as a whole: Sequencing artifact likely explains a cluster of highly shared sequence variants.

The chain recombines TRBV5-5 with TRBJ1-1, with D perhaps matching TRBD1 (6 bases). Sequencing was done on a sample of PBMCs. This clonotype was sampled from a woman younger than 35 in good health and CMV-seronegative. In DNA form, the CDR3 reads TGTGCCAGCAGCTTGTGGACCCAAGAACAGGGACCTGAAGCTTTCTTT. It specifies CASSLWTQEQGPEAFF. Filled out from reference TRBV5-5 and TRBJ1-1, the complete variable domain reads DAGVTQSPTHLIKTRGQQVTLRCSPISGHKSVSWYQQVLGQGPQFIFQYYEKEERGRGNFPDRFSARQFPNYSSELNVNALLLGDSALYLCASSLWTQEQGPEAFFGQGTRLTVV.